This T cell receptor (beta chain) was profiled in a study of T cell responses to AZD1222 COVID-19 vaccine. Whole-study findings and limits: Increases in Spike-specific TCR breadth and depth were seen after two AZD1222 doses. The sample set comprised mostly white British donors with more females, and clonal diversity was possibly underestimated. None of the repertoires were sampled until the peak T cell response had passed. Baseline serology detected seropositivity in only a handful of AZD1222 recipients.

Sequencing was performed with immunoSEQ multiplex PCR; in TCRdb, only in-frame clones are kept and a portion is missing. The sample has approximately 150,000 clones, approximately 91% seen once. This clone was observed a single time. The antigen is undetermined. The sequencing here drew on peripheral blood, taken 28 days after the second AZD1222 dose. The sequence was obtained from an adult who received the AZD1222 COVID-19 vaccine.

The CDR3 spells CASSGGQGAHEQYF. The CDR3 DNA reads as TGTGCCAGCAGTGGGGGACAGGGGGCCCACGAGCAGTACTTC. The chain uses TRBV2 and TRBJ2-7, with 12 positions matching TRBD1. V shed 4 bases and J 5 bases; nucleotides not matched to a gene: 3. Germline V gene sequence: CDR1 SNHLY, CDR2 FYNNEI. This CDR3 region has 14 residues.